This TCR beta chain was recovered during a study of Ad26.COV2.S vaccination and SARS-CoV-2 variants. Study details: As a participant in COV1001, the donor was in the Ad26.COV2.S trial arm.

Treatment in this sample: about 20 received Ad26.COV2.S at low or high dose, single or two shots; 5 received placebo; per-sample allocation not given. At day 63 after the first vaccine or placebo injection, samples were drawn. The study used a vaccine consisting of an Ad26 vector that expressed Wuhan-strain SARS-CoV-2 spike. Study-wide results and caveats: Vaccinees displayed broader spike-specific TCR repertoires than placebo recipients. Total T cell responses, in the TCR breadth and depth analyses, may have been underestimated.

Trimming removed 3 bases at V and 4 bases at J, with 9 bases between. Germline V gene data show CDR1 as LGHDT and CDR2 as YNNKEL (reference sequence). The CDR3 extends over 14 amino acids. In the case of this clone: Its antigen is not identified.

This table comes from immunoSEQ multiplex PCR, and its TCRdb copy is limited to in-frame clones, with some not included. Among around 350,000 clones listed, about 85% were seen once. The origin of this receptor is a person aged 18-65 years who received the Ad26.COV2.S COVID-19 vaccine or a placebo. The chain joins TRBV3-1 (or the pseudogene TRBV3-2) to TRBJ1-4; TRBD1 might be the D (5 bases). The source was peripheral blood, collected in a trial of Ad26.COV2.S vaccine versus placebo. The CDR3 DNA reads as TGTGCCAGCAGCCATTGGGGCGATAATGAAAAACTGTTTTTT. Translating gives CASSHWGDNEKLFF.